Following are 21 T cell receptor beta chains from one sample sequenced in a study of blood T cells in healthy people across ages. A sample-barcoded 5' primer and a J-beta primer mix were used in a second PCR of roughly 6 to 12 cycles. MiXCR, applied by TCRdb to the 5' RACE reads, yields one record per CDR3 protein. The sample includes fewer than 800,000 distinct CDR3 sequences, around a quarter of them seen just once. These sequences were also reported in another study, on T cells of mothers and their children.

Sequencing was done on a sample of blood. All receptors derive from a boy between 10 and 17 years old in good health.

This clonotype was counted ten times or more. The chain combines TRBV5-1 with TRBJ2-2, with D unresolved. The V gene lost 1 base and the J gene lost 1 base, with 5 bases spanning the gap. This CDR3 comprises 14 residues. Germline V gene sequence: CDR1 SGHRS, CDR2 YFSETQ. The CDR3 sequence: CASSLLQNTGELFF. In DNA form, the CDR3 reads TGCGCCAGCAGCTTGTTGCAGAACACCGGGGAGCTGTTTTTT.

The chain has TRBV9 and TRBJ2-2; D unresolved. CDR3 length: 13 amino acids. Germline CDR1 is SGDLS and CDR2 is YYNGEE. V lost 0 bases and J 4 bases, leaving 4 bases between the germline ends. The CDR3 DNA follows: TGTGCCAGCAGCGTAGTAGCCACCGGGGAGCTGTTTTTT. Amino acids: CASSVVATGELFF.

The chain has TRBV5-1 and TRBJ1-5; D might be TRBD1 (6 bases). CDR3 size: 15 residues. CDR1 SGHRS and CDR2 YFSETQ come from the germline V gene. Trimming took off 1 base at V and 1 base at J, with 9 bases between the two ends. CDR3 region: CASSLWGASNQPQHF. The DNA for the CDR3 is TGCGCCAGCAGCTTGTGGGGGGCCAGCAATCAGCCCCAGCATTTT. The full variable domain, with the rest looked up from reference TRBV5-1 and TRBJ1-5, is KAGVTQTPRYLIKTRGQQVTLSCSPISGHRSVSWYQQTPGQGLQFLFEYFSETQRNKGNFPGRFSGRQFSNSRSEMNVSTLELGDSALYLCASSLWGASNQPQHFGDGTRLSIL.

This chain joins TRBV29-1 and TRBJ2-7; a possible D gene is TRBD1 (6 bases). The CDR3 is made up of 13 amino acids. Trimming took off 6 bases at V and 0 bases at J, with 12 bases between the two ends. Germline V CDR1 and CDR2: SQVTM, ANQGSEA. In nucleotides, the CDR3 is TGCAGCGTAGCCAGGGGACACTCCTACGAGCAGTACTTC. Protein product: CSVARGHSYEQYF.

This sequence joins TRBV5-1 and TRBJ2-2; D is perhaps TRBD1 (6 bases). CDR3 length equals 14 residues. Germline-derived CDR1 and CDR2 are SGHRS and YFSETQ. V was pared by 1 base and J by 7 bases, with 11 bases between. Written as DNA, the CDR3 is TGCGCCAGCAGCTTGTTACAGGGCAACGGGGAGCTGTTTTTT. Translation: CASSLLQGNGELFF. Based on the CDR3 plus reference TRBV5-1 and TRBJ2-2, the full variable domain is KAGVTQTPRYLIKTRGQQVTLSCSPISGHRSVSWYQQTPGQGLQFLFEYFSETQRNKGNFPGRFSGRQFSNSRSEMNVSTLELGDSALYLCASSLLQGNGELFFGEGSRLTVL.

This rearrangement joins TRBV7-8 to TRBJ1-6; perhaps TRBD1 as D (6 bases). CDR3 length: 15 amino acids. CDR1 is SGHVS, CDR2 FQNEAQ, per germline. The V gene lost 1 base and the J gene lost 7 bases, with 11 bases spanning the gap. CDR3 sequence (DNA): TGTGCCAGCAGCTTAGGAGCGGACAGAAATTCACCCCTCCACTTT. This codes for CASSLGADRNSPLHF. Variable domain in full (rest from reference TRBV7-8 and TRBJ1-6): GAGVSQSPRYKVAKRGQDVALRCDPISGHVSLFWYQQALGQGPEFLTYFQNEAQLDKSGLPSDRFFAERPEGSVSTLKIQRTQQEDSAVYLCASSLGADRNSPLHFGNGTRLTVT.

This clonotype was detected only a few times. CDR3 DNA: TGTGCCAGCAGCTCAGGGGATTCGGAGACCCAGTACTTC. Amino acid sequence: CASSSGDSETQYF. The V call is TRBV7-9, the J call TRBJ2-5, with D possibly matching TRBD1 (6 bases). Trimming cost V 4 bases and J 5 bases, with 11 bases left between them. There are 13 residues in the CDR3. Germline V gene data show CDR1 as SEHNR and CDR2 as FQNEAQ (reference sequence).

This clonotype was seen a handful of times. This sequence joins TRBV28 and TRBJ2-7; no firm D call. CDR3 length equals 14 residues. CDR1 and CDR2 (germline): MDHEN, SYDVKM. V lost 3 bases and J 0 bases, leaving 9 bases between the germline ends. The CDR3, as DNA: TGTGCCAGCAGTTTTCAGGTCAGCTCCTACGAGCAGTACTTC. This codes for CASSFQVSSYEQYF.

This clonotype has a handful of counts. CDR3 residues: CASSLAIGTAHEAFF. The DNA of the CDR3 is TGTGCCAGCAGCTTAGCGATTGGGACAGCCCATGAAGCTTTCTTT. V is TRBV7-6 and J is TRBJ1-1, with 7 nucleotides matching TRBD1. The length of the CDR3 is 15 residues. Germline CDR1 and CDR2: SGHVS and FNYEAQ. V was pared by 0 bases and J by 7 bases, with 8 bases of the junction left unmatched. Supplemented by reference TRBV7-6 and TRBJ1-1, the full variable domain reads GAGVSQSPRYKVTKRGQDVALRCDPISGHVSLYWYRQALGQGPEFLTYFNYEAQQDKSGLPNDRFSAERPEGSISTLTIQRTEQRDSAMYRCASSLAIGTAHEAFFGQGTRLTVV.

The V and J genes are TRBV2 and TRBJ2-5, with D uncertain. The DNA end favors TRBJ2-7, so the J call may be wrong. The CDR3 contains 15 residues. Germline V gene data show CDR1 as SNHLY and CDR2 as FYNNEI. The CDR3 DNA follows: TGTGCCAGCAGTGAAGGAGGCGGCGCCACCTACGAGCAGTACTTC. Its protein is CASSEGGGATYEQYF.

The chain uses TRBV9 and TRBJ2-7; 9 positions agree with TRBD1. The length of the CDR3 is 15 residues. J gave up 5 bases and V 2 bases, and 8 bases lay outside the gene matches. Germline CDR1 and CDR2: SGDLS and YYNGEE. The DNA for the CDR3 is TGTGCCAGCAGCGTTTCCGGGACAGGGAGCAACGAGCAGTACTTC. The encoded protein is CASSVSGTGSNEQYF.

This chain uses TRBV6-2 or TRBV6-3 with TRBJ2-5; 8 bases agree with TRBD1. CDR1 and CDR2 (germline): MNHEY, SVGEGT. The CDR3 extends over 15 amino acids. The V and J ends lost 0 bases and 5 bases, in that order; junction bases with no gene match: 5. The CDR3 sequence is CASSYSGQGLETQYF. For the CDR3, the DNA is TGTGCCAGCAGTTACTCTGGACAGGGCTTGGAGACCCAGTACTTC.

This sequence joins TRBV28 and TRBJ2-5; D is ambiguous. Trimming left V 4 bases short and J 2 bases short, with 14 bases between. CDR1 and CDR2 (germline): MDHEN, SYDVKM. The CDR3 runs to 15 residues. In nucleotides, the CDR3 is TGTGCCAGCAGTTCCCGAGCAGATTTTCAAGAGACCCAGTACTTC. Its translation is CASSSRADFQETQYF.

This clonotype was picked up many times. The chain has TRBV6-5 and TRBJ2-5, with D tentatively TRBD1 (6 bases). This CDR3 contains 17 residues. Between the trimmed V and J ends, which lost 2 bases and 5 bases, there was a span of 21 bases. The germline V gene encodes CDR1 MNHEY and CDR2 SVGAGI. The CDR3 loop is CASSYVPGTKFGETQYF. For the CDR3, the DNA is TGTGCCAGCAGTTACGTCCCCGGGACAAAATTCGGGGAGACCCAGTACTTC.

The V gene is TRBV15, the J gene TRBJ2-1; 9 bases are shared with TRBD2. From germline, CDR1 is LNHNV and CDR2 YYDKDF (reference sequence). The CDR3 is 18 residues long. With 0 bases clipped from V and 1 base from J, the junction kept 7 bases outside the gene matches. CDR3 sequence: CATSRDPLAGGSYNEQFF. For the CDR3, the DNA is TGTGCCACCAGCAGAGATCCGCTCGCGGGAGGGTCCTACAATGAGCAGTTCTTC. The full variable domain, its missing parts supplied by reference TRBV15 and TRBJ2-1, is DAMVIQNPRYQVTQFGKPVTLSCSQTLNHNVMYWYQQKSSQAPKLLFHYYDKDFNNEADTPDNFQSRRPNTSFCFLDIRSPGLGDTAMYLCATSRDPLAGGSYNEQFFGPGTRLTVL.

The chain is built from TRBV12-3 or TRBV12-4 and TRBJ2-5; D is uncertain. CDR3 length: 11 amino acids. Trimming took 7 bases from V and 2 from J, leaving 5 bases between them. CDR3 nucleotide sequence: TGTGCCAGCACCTCTCAAGAGACCCAGTACTTC. It encodes CASTSQETQYF.

This sequence joins TRBV20-1 and TRBJ2-5, with 9 positions matching TRBD1. This CDR3 has 14 amino acids. CDR1 is DFQATT and CDR2 is SNEGSKA in the germline V gene (reference sequence). The V segment lost 2 bases and the J segment 2 bases; nucleotides outside the gene matches: 3. This CDR3 is CSARLDRGQETQYF. The CDR3 DNA follows: TGCAGTGCTAGATTAGACAGGGGGCAAGAGACCCAGTACTTC.

V usage is TRBV6-5 and J usage is TRBJ2-1, with D uncertain. The CDR3 consists of 13 residues. Germline V CDR1 and CDR2: MNHEY, SVGAGI. The V end lost 2 bases, the J end lost 6 bases, and 8 bases lay between the germline ends. The CDR3 nucleotides read TGTGCCAGCAGTTACAATATGGGCAATGAGCAGTTCTTC. Translating it yields CASSYNMGNEQFF.

This chain links TRBV6-2 or TRBV6-3 with TRBJ2-5; no clear D. The CDR3 runs to 14 residues. Looked up from germline, CDR1 is MNHEY and CDR2 is SVGEGT. With 3 bases removed from V and 0 bases from J, the gap between germline ends came to 8 bases. The CDR3 region has the DNA TGTGCCAGCAGTTATATTACCGACCAAGAGACCCAGTACTTC. It specifies CASSYITDQETQYF.

This clonotype occurred a few times. J is TRBJ2-5 and V is TRBV3-1; 9 nucleotides match TRBD2. Trimming at V came to 1 base and at J to 2 bases, leaving 5 bases not matched to a gene. The CDR3 is made up of 16 amino acids. Per germline, CDR1 LGHDT and CDR2 YNNKEL (reference sequence). CDR3 nucleotides: TGTGCCAGCAGCCAAGGGCTAGCGGGATTACAAGAGACCCAGTACTTC. Protein sequence: CASSQGLAGLQETQYF.

This clonotype was detected only a few times. The CDR3 is CASSRSPAEQYF. The CDR3 DNA reads as TGTGCCAGCAGCCGATCCCCGGCCGAGCAGTACTTC. V gene TRBV11-2 combines with J gene TRBJ2-5; D is ambiguous. The end of the DNA is better explained by TRBJ2-7, so the J call may be wrong. Per the germline V gene, CDR1 is SGHAT and CDR2 is FQNNGV. This CDR3 has 12 amino acids.